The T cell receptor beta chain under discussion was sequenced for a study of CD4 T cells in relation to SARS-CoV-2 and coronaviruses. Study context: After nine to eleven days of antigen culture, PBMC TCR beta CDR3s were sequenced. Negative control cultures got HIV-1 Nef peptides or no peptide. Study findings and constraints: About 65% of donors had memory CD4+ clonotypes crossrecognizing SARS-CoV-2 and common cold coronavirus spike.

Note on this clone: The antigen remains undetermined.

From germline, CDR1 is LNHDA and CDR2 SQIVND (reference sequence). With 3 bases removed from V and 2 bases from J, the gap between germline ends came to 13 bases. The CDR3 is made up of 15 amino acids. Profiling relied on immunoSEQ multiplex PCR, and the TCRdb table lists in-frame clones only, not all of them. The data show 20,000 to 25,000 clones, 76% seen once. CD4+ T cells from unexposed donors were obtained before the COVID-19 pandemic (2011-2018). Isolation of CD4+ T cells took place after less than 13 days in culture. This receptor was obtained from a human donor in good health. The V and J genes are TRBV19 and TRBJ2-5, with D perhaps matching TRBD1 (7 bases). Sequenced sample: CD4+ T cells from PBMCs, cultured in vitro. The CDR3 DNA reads TGTGCCAGTAGTATTCCAGGGGGACTGCAAGAGACCCAGTACTTC. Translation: CASSIPGGLQETQYF.